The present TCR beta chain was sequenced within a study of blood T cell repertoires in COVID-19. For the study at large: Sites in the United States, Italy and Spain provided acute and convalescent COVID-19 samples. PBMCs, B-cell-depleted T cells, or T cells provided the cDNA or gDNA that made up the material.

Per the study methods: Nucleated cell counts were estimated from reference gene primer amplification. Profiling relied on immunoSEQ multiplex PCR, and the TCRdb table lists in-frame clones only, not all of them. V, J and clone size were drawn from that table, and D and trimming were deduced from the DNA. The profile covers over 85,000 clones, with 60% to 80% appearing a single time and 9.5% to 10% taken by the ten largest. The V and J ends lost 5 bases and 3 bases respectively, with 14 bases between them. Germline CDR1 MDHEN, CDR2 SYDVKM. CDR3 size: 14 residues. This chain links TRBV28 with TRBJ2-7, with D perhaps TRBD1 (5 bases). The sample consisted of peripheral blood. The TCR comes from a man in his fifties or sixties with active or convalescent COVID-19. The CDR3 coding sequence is TGTGCCAGCAGTGGTACCCCAGGGCGCTACGAGCAGTACTTC. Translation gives CASSGTPGRYEQYF.